The clone carrying this T cell receptor (beta chain) was seen a few times. Its antigen is undetermined. CDR1 and CDR2 from the germline V gene are SNHLY and FYNNEI. Trimming removed 6 bases from V and 3 bases from J, with 17 bases in between. CDR3 length: 15 residues. Assay: immunoSEQ multiplex PCR; the TCRdb copy retains only in-frame clones and omits some. The sample yields more than 3,500 clones, about four fifths seen once. The data are from a study of hypomethylating agent response in myelodysplastic syndrome. Study-level points and caveats: Across all patients and within response groups, hypomethylating treatment left richness, diversity and clonality without significant change. The MDS versus healthy comparison may be affected by non-age-matched controls.

Bulk bone marrow was analyzed without sorting T-cell subsets. This TCR was sampled from a human donor with myelodysplastic syndrome. This chain connects TRBV2 to TRBJ1-1, with unresolved D. The source material was bone marrow, sampled before or after starting hypomethylating agent treatment for myelodysplastic syndrome (not recorded which). The CDR3 region has the DNA TGTGCCAGCAGCGGACGACGCGGCGGAGACACTGAAGCTTTCTTT. This sequence encodes CASSGRRGGDTEAFF.